Listed here are 26 T cell receptor beta chains from one sample, sequenced in a study of regulatory T cells in long-lasting Graves disease. Construction of the TCR beta libraries employed iRepertoire HTBI primers in conjunction with Arm-PCR of CDR3 regions. TCRdb fed the multiplex PCR reads into MiXCR, producing one record per CDR3 protein. Of about 220,000 distinct CDR3 sequences listed, around 19% are singletons. Time point here: newly diagnosed GD, antithyroid drugs for less than 3 months. RNA extracted from PBMCs served as the sequencing template. This same sample was also taken into another study, of T cells in Graves' hyperthyroidism and ophthalmopathy.

Sequences were derived from peripheral blood mononuclear cells (PBMCs), sampled at new diagnosis, from a patient treated with antithyroid drugs. The receptors here all came from a woman aged 25 to 45 with Graves disease.

The V call is TRBV20-1, the J call TRBJ2-7; no firm D call. The V gene's germline CDR1 is DFQATT and CDR2 SNEGSKA (reference sequence). V was shortened by 0 bases and J by 2 bases, with 8 bases between the two germline ends. The CDR3 is 13 residues long. CDR3 sequence: CSARDGLAYEQYF. CDR3 nucleotide sequence: TGCAGTGCTAGAGATGGGCTGGCCTACGAGCAGTACTTC.

This clonotype was picked up many times. The V gene is TRBV18, the J gene TRBJ2-3, with D maybe TRBD1 (5 bases). There are 16 residues in the CDR3. In germline, CDR1 is KGHSH, CDR2 LQKENI. Deletions cut 1 base from V and 4 bases from J, with 15 bases between. CDR3 sequence (DNA): TGTGCCAGCTCACCACTGGACACGGATATGTCAGATACGCAGTATTTT. Amino acids: CASSPLDTDMSDTQYF.

Remarks on this clonotype: At one end, the junction sequence differs from germline, possibly due to a read error. The chain recombines TRBV3-1 with TRBJ2-7; 7 bases agree with TRBD1. There are 14 residues in the CDR3. CDR1 is LGHDT and CDR2 is YNNKEL in the germline V gene (reference sequence). CDR3 region: CASRLRDRSYEHYF. The CDR3 DNA sequence: TGTGCCAGTAGGCTACGGGACAGATCCTACGAGCACTACTTC.

This clonotype was seen repeatedly, ten times or more. The chain joins TRBV5-6 to TRBJ2-3, with D perhaps TRBD2 (6 bases). Trimming took off 4 bases at V and 1 base at J, with 13 bases between the two ends. This CDR3 comprises 15 residues. Germline V gene sequence: CDR1 SGHDT, CDR2 YYEEEE. CDR3 residues: CASSRPKRGTDTQYF. The CDR3, as DNA: TGTGCCAGCAGCCGACCGAAGCGGGGCACAGATACGCAGTATTTT.

The chain links TRBV7-2 to TRBJ2-1, with 7 bases lining up with TRBD1. The germline V gene has CDR1 SGHTA and CDR2 FQGNSA. Germline trimming cut 4 bases from V and 6 bases from J; bases unmatched to any gene: 15. The CDR3 is 17 amino acids. DNA of the CDR3: TGTGCCAGCAGCTCGATTTCCCCGGGACAGACCTTCAATGAGCAGTTCTTC. Its translation is CASSSISPGQTFNEQFF. Together with reference TRBV7-2 and TRBJ2-1, the CDR3 gives the full variable domain: GAGVSQSPSNKVTEKGKDVELRCDPISGHTALYWYRQSLGQGLEFLIYFQGNSAPDKSGLPSDRFSAERTGGSVSTLTIQRTQQEDSAVYLCASSSISPGQTFNEQFFGPGTRLTVL.

Ten or more counts support this clonotype. The chain links TRBV27 to TRBJ2-1, with D maybe TRBD2 (5 bases). The CDR3 runs 15 residues. V was pared by 2 bases and J by 3 bases, with 11 bases between. Germline loops: CDR1 MNHEY, CDR2 SMNVEV (reference sequence). CDR3 in DNA: TGTGCCAGCAGTTTAGTACCGGCGGGCTACAATGAGCAGTTCTTC. It specifies CASSLVPAGYNEQFF.

Only one count was recorded for this clonotype. The rearrangement joins TRBV5-6 to TRBJ1-5; D may be TRBD1 (6 bases). Germline assignment: CDR1 SGHDT and CDR2 YYEEEE. V was trimmed by 4 bases and J by 1 base, leaving 12 bases between them. This CDR3 spans 15 amino acids. The CDR3 loop reads CASSHRAISNQPQHF. CDR3 nucleotides: TGTGCCAGCAGCCACAGGGCTATCAGCAATCAGCCCCAGCATTTT.

The sample holds many counts of this clonotype. V gene TRBV2 combines with J gene TRBJ1-2, with a tentative D call TRBD1 (5 bases). Trimming took off 4 bases at V and 4 bases at J, with 16 bases between the two ends. The CDR3 is made up of 15 amino acids. Germline V CDR1 and CDR2: SNHLY, FYNNEI. The CDR3 bases are TGTGCCAGCAGTGCTCTAGACAGACTCGCCTATGGCTACACCTTC. It specifies CASSALDRLAYGYTF.

This clonotype was seen repeatedly, ten times or more. The chain joins TRBV7-9 to TRBJ1-2, with 9 bases identical to TRBD1. Looked up from germline, CDR1 is SEHNR and CDR2 is FQNEAQ (reference sequence). There are 14 residues in the CDR3. V lost 5 bases, J lost 8 bases, and 9 bases stayed unmatched. This chain's CDR3 is CASSQSDRGGGYTF. The CDR3 bases are TGTGCCAGCAGCCAATCGGACAGGGGTGGGGGCTACACCTTC.

There are many counts of this clonotype. The chain employs TRBV6-5 and TRBJ1-2; D possibly corresponds to TRBD1 (5 bases). There are 17 residues in the CDR3. Germline V gives CDR1 MNHEY, CDR2 SVGAGI. Trimming removed 4 bases at V and 6 bases at J, with 24 bases between. CDR3 sequence reads: CASSWVDTNNGPHGYTF. The CDR3 region has the DNA TGTGCCAGCAGTTGGGTGGACACCAATAACGGGCCCCATGGCTACACCTTC.

This clonotype was recorded at least ten times. The gene calls are TRBV12-3 or TRBV12-4 and TRBJ1-2; D is ambiguous. Between the trimmed V and J ends, which lost 5 bases and 2 bases, there was a span of 9 bases. The CDR3 is 13 amino acids. The CDR3, as DNA: TGTGCCAGCAGTCAAACTTTGAACTATGGCTACACCTTC. It encodes CASSQTLNYGYTF.

This clonotype has a count of ten or more. The chain has TRBV20-1 and TRBJ2-2, with 11 bases aligning to TRBD2. After removal of 3 bases from V and 2 bases from J, the junction contained 11 bases not matched to a gene. The CDR3 spans 18 residues. CDR1 DFQATT and CDR2 SNEGSKA come from the germline V gene (reference sequence). Written as DNA, the CDR3 is TGCAGTGCTAGGAGCCTAGTAGCGGGAGGGCCTAACACCGGGGAGCTGTTTTTT. This codes for CSARSLVAGGPNTGELFF.

Only a few counts were recorded for this clonotype. J is TRBJ2-3 and V is TRBV27; TRBD2 is a possible D gene (6 bases). Between the trimmed V and J ends, which lost 3 bases and 4 bases, there was a span of 14 bases. Looked up from germline, CDR1 is MNHEY and CDR2 is SMNVEV (reference sequence). This CDR3 region has 15 residues. The CDR3 coding sequence is TGTGCCAGCAGTTTTGGAGGGGCTTGGGCAGATACGCAGTATTTT. Translated: CASSFGGAWADTQYF.

The gene calls are TRBV6-2 or TRBV6-3 and TRBJ2-1, with a weak D call TRBD1 (5 bases). The germline V gene encodes CDR1 MNHEY and CDR2 SVGEGT. This CDR3 is built from 15 residues. V lost 5 bases and J lost 3, with 14 bases in between. CDR3 bases: TGTGCCAGCAGTCCTATAAGGGGTAGCTACAATGAGCAGTTCTTC. Protein: CASSPIRGSYNEQFF.

The sample holds many counts of this clonotype. The CDR3 spells CASSSGIYNSPLHF. For the CDR3, the DNA is TGTGCCAGTAGCTCCGGGATCTATAATTCACCCCTCCACTTT. V usage is TRBV19 and J usage is TRBJ1-6; D gene unclear. Germline CDR1 reads LNHDA; CDR2 reads SQIVND (reference sequence). CDR3 length: 14 residues. The germline V and J ends were trimmed by 6 bases and 3 bases, with 9 bases remaining between them.

This clonotype was observed a handful of times. This sequence joins TRBV5-4 and TRBJ2-1; no reliable D call. The CDR3 contains 17 residues. Per germline, CDR1 SGHNT and CDR2 YYREEE (reference sequence). V was clipped by 3 bases and J by 1 base, with 17 bases between them. The CDR3 here is CASSYRASPASYNEQFF. The CDR3 bases are TGTGCCAGCAGCTACCGGGCCTCTCCTGCGTCCTACAATGAGCAGTTCTTC.

This clonotype was found a few times. The chain recombines TRBV19 with TRBJ2-5; 8 bases map to TRBD2. Germline loops: CDR1 LNHDA, CDR2 SQIVND (reference sequence). With V trimmed by 5 bases and J by 6 bases, 11 bases remained unmatched. The CDR3 spans 15 residues. This chain's CDR3 is CASSSPGLASQTQYF. The CDR3 nucleotides read TGTGCCAGTAGTTCCCCCGGACTAGCAAGTCAGACCCAGTACTTC. The full variable domain, completed using reference TRBV19 and TRBJ2-5, is DGGITQSPKYLFRKEGQNVTLSCEQNLNHDAMYWYRQDPGQGLRLIYYSQIVNDFQKGDIAEGYSVSREKKESFPLTVTSAQKNPTAFYLCASSSPGLASQTQYFGPGTRLLVL.

This clonotype was recorded at least ten times. The gene calls are TRBV6-4 and TRBJ2-3; 7 bases map to TRBD1. Germline lookup yields CDR1 MRHNA and CDR2 SNTAGT. The V segment lost 2 bases and the J segment 1 base; nucleotides outside the gene matches: 0. This CDR3 comprises 14 residues. The CDR3 region has the DNA TGTGCCAGCAGTGACACAGGGGGCACAGATACGCAGTATTTT. This gives the protein CASSDTGGTDTQYF.

This clonotype was seen ten or more times. The chain combines TRBV6-5 with TRBJ2-3, with D perhaps matching TRBD1 (5 bases). V lost 4 bases and J 2 bases, leaving 13 bases between the germline ends. CDR3 length: 15 residues. Germline V gene data show CDR1 as MNHEY and CDR2 as SVGAGI. CDR3 amino acids: CASSSKSGITDTQYF. The CDR3 region has the DNA TGTGCCAGCAGTTCGAAGTCAGGGATCACAGATACGCAGTATTTT.

This clonotype has only a few counts. V is TRBV20-1 and J is TRBJ2-1, with 12 bases that match TRBD2. This CDR3 is built from 12 residues. Germline V lookup: CDR1 DFQATT, CDR2 SNEGSKA (reference sequence). The V and J ends lost 6 bases and 13 bases, in that order; junction bases with no gene match: 7. In nucleotides, the CDR3 is TGCAGTGCGAGGACTAGCGGGACGCCCCAGTTCTTC. The encoded protein is CSARTSGTPQFF.

The chain links TRBV3-1 to TRBJ2-7, with 8 bases lining up with TRBD1. J gave up 6 bases and V 0 bases, and 4 bases lay outside the gene matches. This CDR3 contains 14 residues. From germline, CDR1 is LGHDT and CDR2 YNNKEL (reference sequence). CDR3 loop: CASSQDGTGGEQYF. For the CDR3, the DNA is TGTGCCAGCAGCCAAGACGGAACAGGGGGCGAGCAGTACTTC.

About this clonotype: One base separates it from a far larger clone, so it is likely a read error. This chain uses TRBV2 with TRBJ2-7; D perhaps matches TRBD1 (6 bases). Germline CDR1 and CDR2: SNHLY and FYNNEI. The V end was cut by 5 bases, the J end by 6 bases, with 14 bases between. CDR3 length: 13 residues. The CDR3 sequence: CASSLHRASEQYF. The CDR3, as DNA: TGTGCCAGCAGTCTCCACAGGGCCTCCGAGCAGTACTTC.

Notes on this clonotype: Just one base apart from a much larger clone, this may be a read error. V is TRBV5-5 and J is TRBJ2-7, with D perhaps matching TRBD1 or TRBD2 (5 bases each). With the DNA end fitting TRBJ2-5 better, the J assignment may be wrong. The CDR3 has 15 residues. The germline V gene encodes CDR1 SGHKS and CDR2 YYEKEE (reference sequence). CDR3: CASSFGAGAVGTQYF. The CDR3 DNA reads TGTGCCAGCAGCTTCGGGGCAGGCGCTGTCGGGACCCAGTACTTC.

V and J are TRBV28 and TRBJ2-7, with TRBD2 as a possible D gene (7 bases). V lost 6 bases, J lost 5 bases, and 26 bases lay in between. CDR3 length equals 17 residues. Germline CDR1 reads MDHEN; CDR2 reads SYDVKM. The CDR3 coding sequence is TGTGCCAGCAGAACGAATAGGGGGGGCACCGGTATTCACGAGCAGTACTTC. Translation gives CASRTNRGGTGIHEQYF.

This clonotype was counted many times. V is TRBV2 and J is TRBJ2-7; TRBD1 matches 8 bases. The germline V gene encodes CDR1 SNHLY and CDR2 FYNNEI. The length of the CDR3 is 15 residues. The ends lost 7 bases at V and 5 bases at J; junction bases unmatched: 13. This CDR3 is CASTTGQGRRHEQYF. The CDR3 nucleotides are TGTGCCAGCACCACTGGACAGGGCCGGCGCCACGAGCAGTACTTC.

Ten or more counts support this clonotype. The rearrangement links TRBV7-2 to TRBJ1-4, with TRBD1 matching 10 bases. This CDR3 comprises 19 residues. Germline CDR1 is SGHTA and CDR2 is FQGNSA. Germline trimming cut 1 base from V and 8 bases from J; bases unmatched to any gene: 16. The CDR3 DNA reads as TGTGCCAGCAGCTTAGGAAGGGGGAGACAGGGGGCTTTCGGGGAAAAACTGTTTTTT. Protein: CASSLGRGRQGAFGEKLFF. Full variable domain (remainder filled in from reference TRBV7-2 and TRBJ1-4): GAGVSQSPSNKVTEKGKDVELRCDPISGHTALYWYRQSLGQGLEFLIYFQGNSAPDKSGLPSDRFSAERTGGSVSTLTIQRTQQEDSAVYLCASSLGRGRQGAFGEKLFFGSGTQLSVL.